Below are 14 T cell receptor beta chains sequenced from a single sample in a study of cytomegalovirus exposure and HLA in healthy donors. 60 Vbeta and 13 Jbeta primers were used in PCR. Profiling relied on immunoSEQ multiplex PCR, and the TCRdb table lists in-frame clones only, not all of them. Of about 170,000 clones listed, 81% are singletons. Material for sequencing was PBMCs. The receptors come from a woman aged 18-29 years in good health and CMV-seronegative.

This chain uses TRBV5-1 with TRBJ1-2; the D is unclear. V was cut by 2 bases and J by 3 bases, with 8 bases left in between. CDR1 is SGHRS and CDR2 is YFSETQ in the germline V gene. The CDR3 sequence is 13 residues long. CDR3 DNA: TGCGCCAGCAGCTTTAACGGTTACTATGGCTACACCTTC. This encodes CASSFNGYYGYTF.

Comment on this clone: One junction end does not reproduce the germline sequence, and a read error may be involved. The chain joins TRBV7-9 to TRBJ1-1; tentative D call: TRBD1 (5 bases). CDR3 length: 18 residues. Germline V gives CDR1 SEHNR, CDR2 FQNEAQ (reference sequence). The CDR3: CSSSLVNGGSPSTKVSFF. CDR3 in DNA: TGTTCCAGCAGCTTAGTAAACGGGGGGTCTCCCTCCACCAAGGTGTCTTTCTTT.

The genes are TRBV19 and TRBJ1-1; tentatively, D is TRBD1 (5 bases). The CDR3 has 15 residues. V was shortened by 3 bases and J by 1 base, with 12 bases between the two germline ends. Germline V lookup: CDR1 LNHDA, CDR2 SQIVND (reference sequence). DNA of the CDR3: TGTGCCAGTAGTATCCCCAGCCAGGGGAACACTGAAGCTTTCTTT. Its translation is CASSIPSQGNTEAFF.

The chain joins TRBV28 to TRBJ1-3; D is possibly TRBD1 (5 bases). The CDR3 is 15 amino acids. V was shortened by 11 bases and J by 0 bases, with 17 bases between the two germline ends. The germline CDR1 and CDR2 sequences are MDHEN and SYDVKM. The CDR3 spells CAGAGGGVSGNTIYF. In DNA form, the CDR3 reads TGTGCCGGCGCCGGCGGGGGAGTCTCTGGAAACACCATATATTTT.

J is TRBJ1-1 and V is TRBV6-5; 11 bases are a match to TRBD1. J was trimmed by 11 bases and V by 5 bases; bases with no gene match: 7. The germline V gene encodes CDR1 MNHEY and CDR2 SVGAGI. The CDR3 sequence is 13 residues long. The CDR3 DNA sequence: TGTGCCAGCAGTGAACGGGGACAGGGGGTTGCTTTCTTT. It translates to CASSERGQGVAFF.

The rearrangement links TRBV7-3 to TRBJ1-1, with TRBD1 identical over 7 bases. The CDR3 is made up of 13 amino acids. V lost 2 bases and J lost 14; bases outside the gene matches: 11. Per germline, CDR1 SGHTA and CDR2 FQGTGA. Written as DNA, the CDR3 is TGTGCCAGCAGCTTAGGCCCGACAGGGAGTACCTTCTTT. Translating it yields CASSLGPTGSTFF.

The CDR3 reads CASSLARDRAMTGELFF. CDR3 DNA: TGCGCCAGCAGCTTGGCCCGGGACAGGGCGATGACCGGGGAGCTGTTTTTT. The chain employs TRBV5-1 and TRBJ2-2; the match to TRBD1 covers 9 bases. CDR1 and CDR2 (germline): SGHRS, YFSETQ. The CDR3 is made up of 17 amino acids. The ends lost 0 bases at V and 5 bases at J; junction bases unmatched: 8.

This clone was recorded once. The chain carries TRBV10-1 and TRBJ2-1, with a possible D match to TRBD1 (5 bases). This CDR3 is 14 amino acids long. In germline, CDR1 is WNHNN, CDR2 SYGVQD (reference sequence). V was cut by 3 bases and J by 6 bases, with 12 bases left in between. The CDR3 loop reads CASSDPGPLNEQFF. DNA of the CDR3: TGCGCCAGCAGTGATCCAGGGCCCCTCAATGAGCAGTTCTTC.

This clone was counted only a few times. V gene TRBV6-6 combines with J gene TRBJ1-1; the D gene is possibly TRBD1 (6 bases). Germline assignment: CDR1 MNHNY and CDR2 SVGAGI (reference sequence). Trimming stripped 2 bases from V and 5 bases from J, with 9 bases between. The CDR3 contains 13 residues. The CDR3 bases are TGTGCCAGCAGTTACGTAGGGGGAACTGAAGCTTTCTTT. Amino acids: CASSYVGGTEAFF.

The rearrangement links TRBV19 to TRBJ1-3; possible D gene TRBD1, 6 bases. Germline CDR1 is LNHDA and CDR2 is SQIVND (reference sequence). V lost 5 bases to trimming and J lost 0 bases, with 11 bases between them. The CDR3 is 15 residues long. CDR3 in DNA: TGTGCCAGTAGTGCTACAGGGTTCTCTGGAAACACCATATATTTT. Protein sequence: CASSATGFSGNTIYF.

The CDR3 bases are TGTGCCTGGAGTGTAGCGGGAGGCTCCTACAATGAGCAGTTCTTC. Its translation: CAWSVAGGSYNEQFF. This chain connects TRBV30 to TRBJ2-1; TRBD2 matches 9 bases. Germline V gene sequence: CDR1 GTSNPN, CDR2 SVGIG (reference sequence). The junction had 0 bases not matched to a gene; V was cut back by 0 bases and J by 0 bases. CDR3 size: 15 residues.

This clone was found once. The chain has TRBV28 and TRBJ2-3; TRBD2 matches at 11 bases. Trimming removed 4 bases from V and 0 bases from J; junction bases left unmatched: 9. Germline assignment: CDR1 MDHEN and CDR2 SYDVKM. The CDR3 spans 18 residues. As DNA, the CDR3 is TGTGCCAGCAGTTCCCTCGGCTCTAGCGGGAGGAGCACAGATACGCAGTATTTT. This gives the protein CASSSLGSSGRSTDTQYF.

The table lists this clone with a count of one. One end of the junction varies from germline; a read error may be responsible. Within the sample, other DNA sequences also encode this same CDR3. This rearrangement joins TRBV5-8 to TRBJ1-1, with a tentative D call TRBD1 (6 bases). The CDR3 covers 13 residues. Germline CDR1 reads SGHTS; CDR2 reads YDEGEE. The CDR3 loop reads CASSAGEGTEAFF. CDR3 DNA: TGCGCCAGCAGCGCAGGGGAAGGGACTGAAGCTTTCTTT.

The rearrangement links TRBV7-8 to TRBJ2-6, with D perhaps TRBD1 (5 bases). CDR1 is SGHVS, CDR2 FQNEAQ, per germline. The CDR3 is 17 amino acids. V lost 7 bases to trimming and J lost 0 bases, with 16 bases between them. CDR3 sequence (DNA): TGTGCCAGCAACCCCGGCAGGGTCCTCTCTGGGGCCAACGTCCTGACTTTC. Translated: CASNPGRVLSGANVLTF.